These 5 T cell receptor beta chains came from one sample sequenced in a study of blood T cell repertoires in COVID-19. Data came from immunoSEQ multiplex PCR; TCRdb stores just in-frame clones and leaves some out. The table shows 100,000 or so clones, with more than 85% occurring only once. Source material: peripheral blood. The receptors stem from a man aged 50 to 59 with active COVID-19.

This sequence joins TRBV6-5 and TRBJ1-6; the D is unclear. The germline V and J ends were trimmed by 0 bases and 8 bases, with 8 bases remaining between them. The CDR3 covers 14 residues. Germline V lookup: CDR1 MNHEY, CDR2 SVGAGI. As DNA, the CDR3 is TGTGCCAGCAGTTACTCGAGTCTGTATTCACCCCTCCACTTT. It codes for CASSYSSLYSPLHF.

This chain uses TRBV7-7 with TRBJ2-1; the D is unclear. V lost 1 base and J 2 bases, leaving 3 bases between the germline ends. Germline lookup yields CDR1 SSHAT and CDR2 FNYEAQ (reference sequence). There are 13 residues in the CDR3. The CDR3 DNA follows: TGTGCCAGCAGCTTAGGTACCTACAATGAGCAGTTCTTC. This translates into CASSLGTYNEQFF.

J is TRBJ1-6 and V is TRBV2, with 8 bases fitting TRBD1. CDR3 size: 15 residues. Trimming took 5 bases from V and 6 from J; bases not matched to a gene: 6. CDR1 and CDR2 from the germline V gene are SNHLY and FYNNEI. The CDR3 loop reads CASSLQGVGNSPLHF. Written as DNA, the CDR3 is TGTGCCAGCAGTCTACAGGGGGTAGGTAATTCACCCCTCCACTTT.

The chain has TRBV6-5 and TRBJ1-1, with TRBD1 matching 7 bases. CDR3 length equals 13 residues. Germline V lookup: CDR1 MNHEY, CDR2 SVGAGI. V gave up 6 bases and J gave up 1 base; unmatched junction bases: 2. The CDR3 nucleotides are TGTGCCAGCAGAGGGACAGAGAACACTGAAGCTTTCTTT. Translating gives CASRGTENTEAFF.

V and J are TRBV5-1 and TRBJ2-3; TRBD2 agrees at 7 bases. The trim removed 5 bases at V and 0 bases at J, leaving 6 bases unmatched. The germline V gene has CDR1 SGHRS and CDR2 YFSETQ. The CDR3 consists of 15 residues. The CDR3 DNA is TGCGCCAGCAGGGGACTACTCTCTAGCACAGATACGCAGTATTTT. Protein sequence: CASRGLLSSTDTQYF.